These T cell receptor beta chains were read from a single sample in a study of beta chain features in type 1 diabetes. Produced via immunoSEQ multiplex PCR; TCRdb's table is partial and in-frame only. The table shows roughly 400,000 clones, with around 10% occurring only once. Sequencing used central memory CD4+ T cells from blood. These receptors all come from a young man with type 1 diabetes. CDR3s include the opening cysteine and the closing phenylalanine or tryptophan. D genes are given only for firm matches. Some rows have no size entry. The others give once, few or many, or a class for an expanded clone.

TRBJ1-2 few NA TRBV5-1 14 CASSLDVPGGGYTF TGCGCCAGCAGCTTGGATGTTCCGGGCGGAGGCTACACCTTC
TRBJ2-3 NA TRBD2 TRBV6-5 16 CASSFLTSGSADTQYF TGTGCCAGCAGTTTCCTGACTAGCGGGAGCGCAGATACGCAGTATTTT
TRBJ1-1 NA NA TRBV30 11 CAWSPKTEAFF TGTGCCTGGAGTCCGAAGACTGAAGCTTTCTTT
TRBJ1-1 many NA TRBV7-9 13 CASNAGGRTEAFF TGTGCCAGCAATGCGGGGGGGAGGACTGAAGCTTTCTTT
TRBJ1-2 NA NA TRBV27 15 CASSIQGWGGYGYTF TGTGCCAGCAGTATACAGGGATGGGGTGGCTATGGCTACACCTTC
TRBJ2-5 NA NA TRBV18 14 CASSPFRGEETQYF TGTGCCAGCTCACCATTTAGGGGGGAAGAGACCCAGTACTTC
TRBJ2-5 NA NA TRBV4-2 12 CASSLAKGTQYF TGTGCCAGCAGCTTGGCTAAGGGGACCCAGTACTTC
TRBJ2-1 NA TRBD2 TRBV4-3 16 CASSLGLAEAYNEQFF TGCGCCAGCAGCTTGGGACTAGCGGAGGCGTACAATGAGCAGTTCTTC
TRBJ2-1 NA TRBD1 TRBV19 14 CASSPRQGNNEQFF TGTGCCAGTAGTCCGAGACAGGGCAACAATGAGCAGTTCTTC
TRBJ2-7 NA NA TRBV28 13 CASRRTDSYEQYF TGTGCCAGCAGACGGACAGACTCCTACGAGCAGTACTTC
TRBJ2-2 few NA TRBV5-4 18 CASSPPGGATGYTGELFF TGTGCCAGCAGCCCTCCAGGCGGGGCTACCGGGTACACCGGGGAGCTGTTTTTT
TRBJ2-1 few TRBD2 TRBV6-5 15 CASTNGLAGYNEQFF TGTGCCAGCACCAACGGACTAGCGGGTTACAATGAGCAGTTCTTC
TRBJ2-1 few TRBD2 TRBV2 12 CASGGVLDEQFF TGTGCCAGCGGGGGGGTTCTGGATGAGCAGTTCTTC
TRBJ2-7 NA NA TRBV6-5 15 CASSPIDTSSYEQYF TGTGCCAGCAGTCCGATCGACACCAGTTCCTACGAGCAGTACTTC
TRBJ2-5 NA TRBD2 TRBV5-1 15 CASSYLAGGGETQYF TGCGCCAGCAGCTACCTAGCGGGAGGGGGAGAGACCCAGTACTTC
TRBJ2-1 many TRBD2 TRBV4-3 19 CASSQEGGGRAGVYNEQFF TGCGCCAGCAGCCAAGAAGGCGGCGGGAGGGCCGGGGTATACAATGAGCAGTTCTTC
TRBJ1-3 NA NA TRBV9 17 CASSFLNRPHSGNTIYF TGTGCCAGCAGCTTCCTGAACAGACCCCACTCTGGAAACACCATATATTTT
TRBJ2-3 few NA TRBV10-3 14 CASKSGPYTDTQYF TGTGCCAGTAAGTCGGGGCCATACACAGATACGCAGTATTTT
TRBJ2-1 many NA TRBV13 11 CASSLSNEQFF TGTGCCAGCAGCTTGTCGAATGAGCAGTTCTTC
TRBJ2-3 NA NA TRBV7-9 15 CASSSGTGWADTQYF TGTGCCAGCAGCTCCGGAACAGGTTGGGCAGATACGCAGTATTTT
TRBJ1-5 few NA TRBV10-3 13 CAISVSDSRPQHF TGTGCCATCAGTGTGTCGGATAGTCGTCCCCAGCATTTT
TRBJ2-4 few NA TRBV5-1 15 CASSAQDSSKNIQYF TGCGCCAGCAGCGCGCAGGACAGTAGCAAAAACATTCAGTACTTC
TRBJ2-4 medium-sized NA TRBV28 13 CASSKTGTDIQYF TGTGCCAGCAGTAAGACCGGGACGGACATTCAGTACTTC
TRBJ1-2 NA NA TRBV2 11 CASRVAGGYTF TGTGCCAGCAGGGTCGCGGGGGGCTACACCTTC
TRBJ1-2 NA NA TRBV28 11 CASSGIRDYTF TGTGCCAGCAGCGGTATCAGGGACTACACCTTC
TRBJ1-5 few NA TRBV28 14 CASSPDPGRRTQHF TGTGCCAGCAGCCCTGATCCAGGGAGAAGGACCCAGCATTTT
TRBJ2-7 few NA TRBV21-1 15 CASSPGTSGLGEQYF TGTGCCAGCTCCCCTGGGACTAGCGGCCTAGGCGAGCAGTACTTC
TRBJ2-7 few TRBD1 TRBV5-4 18 CASSQAVQVGTGFYEQYF TGTGCCAGCAGCCAAGCGGTGCAGGTGGGGACAGGGTTCTACGAGCAGTACTTC
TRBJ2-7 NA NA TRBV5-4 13 CASGAAGPYEQYF TGTGCCAGCGGGGCGGCAGGGCCCTACGAGCAGTACTTC
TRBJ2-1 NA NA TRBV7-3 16 CASSSPTGRTYNEQFF TGTGCCAGCAGCTCGCCTACAGGGAGGACCTACAATGAGCAGTTCTTC
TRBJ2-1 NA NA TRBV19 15 CASSGRGTPYNEQFF TGTGCCAGTAGTGGCCGCGGGACACCCTACAATGAGCAGTTCTTC
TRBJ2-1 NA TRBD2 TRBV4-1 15 CASRGGLAGNNEQFF TGCGCCAGCAGAGGGGGACTAGCGGGGAACAATGAGCAGTTCTTC
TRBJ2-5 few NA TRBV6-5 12 CAADRSPETQYF TGTGCTGCAGACAGGTCCCCGGAGACCCAGTACTTC
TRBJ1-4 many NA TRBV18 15 CASSPGTASNEKLFF TGTGCCAGCTCACCTGGGACCGCTTCCAATGAAAAACTGTTTTTT
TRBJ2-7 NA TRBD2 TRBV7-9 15 CASSLGLAGDYEQYF TGTGCCAGCAGCTTGGGGCTAGCGGGAGACTACGAGCAGTACTTC
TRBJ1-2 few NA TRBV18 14 CASSPSTDLGGYTF TGTGCCAGCTCGCCGTCGACAGATCTGGGGGGCTACACCTTC
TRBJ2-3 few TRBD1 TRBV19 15 CASSSTGGSTDTQYF TGTGCCAGTAGTAGCACAGGGGGTAGCACAGATACGCAGTATTTT
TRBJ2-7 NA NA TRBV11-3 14 CASSEIRGSYEQYF TGTGCCAGCAGCGAAATCAGGGGAAGTTACGAGCAGTACTTC
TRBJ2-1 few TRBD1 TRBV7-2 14 CASSLMGQGGEQFF TGTGCCAGCAGCTTAATGGGACAGGGCGGCGAGCAGTTCTTC
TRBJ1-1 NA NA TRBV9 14 CASSVDSGYAEAFF TGTGCCAGCAGCGTAGACTCGGGTTACGCTGAAGCTTTCTTT
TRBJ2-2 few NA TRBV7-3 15 CASSLTGANTGELFF TGTGCCAGCAGCTTGACGGGGGCCAACACCGGGGAGCTGTTTTTT
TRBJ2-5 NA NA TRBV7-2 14 CASSRGAGEETQYF TGTGCCAGCAGCCGAGGGGCAGGGGAGGAGACCCAGTACTTC
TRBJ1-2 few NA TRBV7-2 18 CASSFSTPGRFGPYGYTF TGTGCCAGCAGCTTTTCCACCCCGGGACGGTTCGGTCCCTATGGCTACACCTTC
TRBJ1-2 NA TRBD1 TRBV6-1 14 CASSSRDRGYGYTF TGTGCCAGCAGTTCCCGGGACAGGGGCTATGGCTACACCTTC
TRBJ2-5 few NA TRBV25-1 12 CASSDTRETQYF TGTGCCAGCAGTGACACACGAGAGACCCAGTACTTC
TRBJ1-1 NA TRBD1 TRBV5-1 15 CASSSDRGARTEAFF TGCGCCAGCAGCTCGGACAGGGGAGCAAGGACTGAAGCTTTCTTT